This TCR beta chain was obtained from a study of blood T cell repertoires in COVID-19. Libraries were prepared by immunoSEQ multiplex PCR; TCRdb keeps only in-frame clonotypes and omits some of them. Here the sample spans around 380,000 clones, 87% being singletons. The CDR3 has 13 residues. The trim removed 10 bases at V and 0 bases at J, leaving 6 bases unmatched. Germline CDR1 WSHSY, CDR2 SAAADI. This TCR derives from a man younger than 40 who had recovered from COVID-19. This chain uses TRBV10-2 with TRBJ2-7; 7 positions agree with TRBD1. Sequenced material: PBMCs or T cells enriched from blood (not recorded which). CDR3 in DNA: TGCGCCACCCGGGGACAGAGCTCCTACGAGCAGTACTTC. It codes for CATRGQSSYEQYF.